What follows is one T cell receptor beta chain and its context. The entry originates in a study of Ad26.COV2.S vaccination and SARS-CoV-2 variants. In the study overall: As a participant in COV1001, the donor was in the Ad26.COV2.S trial arm.

Stated treatment: roughly 18 received Ad26.COV2.S at low or high dose, single or two shots; 5 received placebo; per-sample allocation not given. The investigators took samples on day 63 after the first vaccine or placebo injection. This CDR3 spans 15 amino acids. Germline V gene data show CDR1 as SGHAT and CDR2 as FQNNGV. Trimming took off 1 base at V and 1 base at J, with 10 bases between the two ends. The data were produced by immunoSEQ multiplex PCR, yet TCRdb's version contains in-frame clones alone and is incomplete. The sample lists a few hundred thousand clones; around 90% were seen once. The rearrangement uses TRBV11-2 and TRBJ1-1, with D uncertain. Specimen: peripheral blood, collected in a trial of Ad26.COV2.S vaccine versus placebo. The receptor comes from a person between 18 and 65 years old who received the Ad26.COV2.S COVID-19 vaccine or a placebo. The CDR3 protein is CASSLGLGRNTEAFF. CDR3 DNA: TGTGCCAGCAGCTTAGGTTTGGGGAGGAACACTGAAGCTTTCTTT.